One sample yielded the 25 T cell receptor beta chains listed below, sequenced in a study of OX40 agonist ivuxolimab in advanced cancers. The library was made by the immunoSEQ multiplex PCR assay. The source is immuneACCESS, and TCRdb retained only in-frame sequences with V and J called. Part of the clones is not carried over; for the studies checked, unresolved V genes explain less than half of this, and the remainder is unexplained. The sample contains over 90,000 clones, roughly nine tenths of them found a single time. Jointly, the top ten make up around 5.9% of the sample. The material sequenced was CD4+ or CD8+ T cells sorted from blood, taken in a trial of the OX40 agonist ivuxolimab. These receptors all stem from an adult with an advanced solid tumor such as melanoma, head and neck, liver or kidney cancer.

The chain uses TRBV7-6 and TRBJ1-1; tentatively, D is TRBD1 (5 bases). Per germline, CDR1 SGHVS and CDR2 FNYEAQ. V shed 3 bases and J shed 1 base, with 6 bases lying between them. The CDR3 is made up of 13 amino acids. Here the CDR3 DNA reads TGTGCCAGCAGCTTCCAGGGGAACACTGAAGCTTTCTTT. Protein sequence: CASSFQGNTEAFF.

The V call is TRBV5-4, the J call TRBJ2-3; the D gene is possibly TRBD2 (5 bases). Per germline, CDR1 SGHNT and CDR2 YYREEE (reference sequence). The CDR3 runs to 13 residues. The V end lost 2 bases, the J end lost 5 bases, and 9 bases lay between the germline ends. CDR3 coding DNA: TGTGCCAGCAGCTTCCCCCGGGGAGATACGCAGTATTTT. Translated: CASSFPRGDTQYF. The whole variable domain, filled in from reference TRBV5-4 and TRBJ2-3, reads ETGVTQSPTHLIKTRGQQVTLRCSSQSGHNTVSWYQQALGQGPQFIFQYYREEENGRGNFPPRFSGLQFPNYSSELNVNALELDDSALYLCASSFPRGDTQYFGPGTRLTVL.

The genes are TRBV11-2 and TRBJ1-4, with TRBD1 matching 9 bases. With 5 bases clipped from V and 2 bases from J, the junction kept 12 bases outside the gene matches. This CDR3 region has 18 residues. Germline V gives CDR1 SGHAT, CDR2 FQNNGV. The CDR3 bases are TGTGCCAGCAGCAGCTACCCGGGACAGGGTGTCACTAATGAAAAACTGTTTTTT. Translated, it gives CASSSYPGQGVTNEKLFF.

The chain recombines TRBV18 with TRBJ1-4; no firm D call. The V end lost 0 bases, the J end lost 4 bases, and 6 bases lay between the germline ends. Germline assignment: CDR1 KGHSH and CDR2 LQKENI. The CDR3 runs 14 residues. The CDR3 spells CASSPPSLNEKLFF. DNA of the CDR3: TGTGCCAGCTCACCACCAAGCCTTAATGAAAAACTGTTTTTT.

This clone has only a few counts. V gene TRBV9 combines with J gene TRBJ2-3; no clear D. The CDR3 spans 14 residues. Germline CDR1 SGDLS, CDR2 YYNGEE. V was shortened by 2 bases and J by 4 bases, with 11 bases between the two germline ends. This CDR3 is CASSVEVGADTQYF. As DNA, the CDR3 is TGTGCCAGCAGCGTTGAAGTGGGTGCAGATACGCAGTATTTT. The whole variable domain, remainder taken from reference TRBV9 and TRBJ2-3, is DSGVTQTPKHLITATGQRVTLRCSPRSGDLSVYWYQQSLDQGLQFLIQYYNGEERAKGNILERFSAQQFPDLHSELNLSSLELGDSALYFCASSVEVGADTQYFGPGTRLTVL.

The chain couples TRBV19 to TRBJ1-2; 7 bases match TRBD1. The length of the CDR3 is 15 residues. CDR1 and CDR2 (germline): LNHDA, SQIVND (reference sequence). Trimming cost V 5 bases and J 3 bases; bases outside gene matches: 9. CDR3 residues: CASSARRDSDYGYTF. DNA for the CDR3: TGTGCCAGTAGTGCCCGAAGGGACAGTGACTATGGCTACACCTTC.

The genes are TRBV11-3 and TRBJ1-1; no clear D. CDR3 length equals 14 residues. The germline CDR1 and CDR2 sequences are SGHNT and YENEEA. Deletions cut 5 bases from V and 1 base from J, with 11 bases between. This CDR3 reads CASSPRAGNTEAFF. CDR3 DNA: TGTGCCAGCAGCCCCCGGGCGGGGAACACTGAAGCTTTCTTT.

The chain links TRBV19 to TRBJ1-6; 7 bases line up with TRBD1. Unmatched junction bases numbered 5, after V lost 6 bases and J lost 0 bases. The length of the CDR3 is 16 residues. The germline gives CDR1 LNHDA, CDR2 SQIVND (reference sequence). In DNA form, the CDR3 reads TGTGCCAGTAGGGCAGGGGGTGGCTCCTATAATTCACCCCTCCACTTT. As protein: CASRAGGGSYNSPLHF.

This clone has a single count. This sequence joins TRBV7-3 and TRBJ2-1; D call uncertain. The CDR3 consists of 15 residues. CDR1 and CDR2 from the germline V gene are SGHTA and FQGTGA. V lost 5 bases, J lost 7 bases, and 18 bases lay in between. For the CDR3, the DNA is TGTGCCAGCAGCCGTGATGGCGGAACGTCAAATGAGCAGTTCTTC. It encodes CASSRDGGTSNEQFF.

This clone is a singleton in its sample. The CDR3 DNA is TGTGCCAGCAACCCAGATGGGGTGGGGGGCTACACCTTC. Encoded protein: CASNPDGVGGYTF. The chain couples TRBV2 to TRBJ1-2, with D hard to call. Trimming shortened V by 7 bases and J by 8 bases, and 17 bases separated the two germline ends. The germline gives CDR1 SNHLY, CDR2 FYNNEI. This CDR3 spans 13 amino acids.

The chain carries TRBV2 and TRBJ2-7, with 13 bases lining up with TRBD2. Germline V CDR1 and CDR2: SNHLY, FYNNEI. CDR3 length equals 13 residues. J lost 6 bases, V lost 10 bases, and 6 bases had no gene match. CDR3 DNA: TGTGCCACTATTGGACTAGCGGGAGTCGAGCAGTACTTC. Encoded protein: CATIGLAGVEQYF.

This sequence joins TRBV7-2 and TRBJ2-3; TRBD1 or TRBD2 may be the D gene (5 bases each). Trimming cost V 5 bases and J 5 bases, with 17 bases left between them. Germline V gene data show CDR1 as SGHTA and CDR2 as FQGNSA. This CDR3 is 15 amino acids long. The CDR3 sequence is CASSGDRKRRDTQYF. The CDR3 DNA follows: TGTGCCAGCAGCGGGGACCGGAAAAGGCGAGATACGCAGTATTTT.

The chain uses TRBV4-3 and TRBJ1-5; no reliable D call. CDR1 and CDR2 (germline): LGHNA, YSLEER. The ends were cut back, 0 bases at V and 3 bases at J, with 3 bases in the middle. There are 13 residues in the CDR3. The CDR3 region is CASSQDHNQPQHF. Written as DNA, the CDR3 is TGCGCCAGCAGCCAAGATCACAATCAGCCCCAGCATTTT.

The rearrangement uses TRBV7-9 and TRBJ2-1; 7 bases align to TRBD2. The CDR3 length is 17 residues. Germline lookup yields CDR1 SEHNR and CDR2 FQNEAQ (reference sequence). The ends lost 0 bases at V and 0 bases at J; junction bases unmatched: 5. The CDR3 protein is CASSLAGRGRSYNEQFF. The CDR3 bases are TGTGCCAGCAGCTTAGCAGGGAGGGGTCGCTCCTACAATGAGCAGTTCTTC.

In DNA form, the CDR3 reads TGTGCCAGCTCCCCGGGGTCCGCAGGGAACTATGGCTACACCTTC. The encoded protein is CASSPGSAGNYGYTF. The chain recombines TRBV18 with TRBJ1-2, with D tentatively TRBD1 (5 bases). From germline, CDR1 is KGHSH and CDR2 LQKENI. Trimming pared 6 bases from V and 2 bases from J, leaving 16 bases between. The CDR3 contains 15 residues. Full variable domain (rest looked up from reference TRBV18 and TRBJ1-2): NAGVMQNPRHLVRRRGQEARLRCSPMKGHSHVYWYRQLPEEGLKFMVYLQKENIIDESGMPKERFSAEFPKEGPSILRIQQVVRGDSAAYFCASSPGSAGNYGYTFGSGTRLTVV.

The chain employs TRBV7-8 and TRBJ1-2; no clear D. CDR3 length: 13 residues. The V end was cut by 6 bases, the J end by 4 bases, with 12 bases between. Germline CDR1 SGHVS, CDR2 FQNEAQ. CDR3: CASSQDWPYGYTF. The CDR3 nucleotides are TGTGCCAGCAGTCAGGACTGGCCCTATGGCTACACCTTC.

The chain is built from TRBV29-1 and TRBJ2-3; TRBD1 is a possible D gene (6 bases). The CDR3 consists of 11 residues. V lost 7 bases, J lost 14 bases, and 19 bases lay in between. Germline CDR1 SQVTM, CDR2 ANQGSEA. CDR3 bases: TGCAGCGCCTACTGGGACATAGCATGGTATTTT. It yields the protein CSAYWDIAWYF.

The chain is built from TRBV30 and TRBJ1-2; possible D gene TRBD1, 5 bases. Trimming stripped 0 bases from V and 4 bases from J, with 18 bases between. This CDR3 is 16 amino acids long. Germline V CDR1 and CDR2: GTSNPN, SVGIG (reference sequence). The CDR3 reads CAWSVQDGPPIYGYTF. Written as DNA, the CDR3 is TGTGCCTGGAGTGTACAGGACGGTCCCCCGATCTATGGCTACACCTTC.

The table lists this clone with a few counts. The J gene is TRBJ1-1, the V gene TRBV30, with D possibly TRBD1 on 6 matching bases. Germline loops: CDR1 GTSNPN, CDR2 SVGIG (reference sequence). This CDR3 is built from 18 residues. V dropped 3 bases and J dropped 1 base, with 24 bases sitting between them. The CDR3 region has the DNA TGTGCCTGGAGGAGGGATGGAGGGGGGATCAGGGCGAACACTGAAGCTTTCTTT. Translating it yields CAWRRDGGGIRANTEAFF.

The chain has TRBV5-1 and TRBJ2-1; D might be TRBD2 (6 bases). Looked up from germline, CDR1 is SGHRS and CDR2 is YFSETQ. Trimming stripped 3 bases from V and 1 base from J, with 8 bases between. The CDR3 contains 14 residues. The CDR3 sequence: CASSWGESYNEQFF. DNA of the CDR3: TGCGCCAGCAGCTGGGGGGAATCCTACAATGAGCAGTTCTTC. The variable domain in full, with the rest retrieved from reference TRBV5-1 and TRBJ2-1, is KAGVTQTPRYLIKTRGQQVTLSCSPISGHRSVSWYQQTPGQGLQFLFEYFSETQRNKGNFPGRFSGRQFSNSRSEMNVSTLELGDSALYLCASSWGESYNEQFFGPGTRLTVL.

The chain is built from TRBV7-2 and TRBJ1-5, with a weak D call TRBD1 (5 bases). Trimming left V 4 bases short and J 5 bases short, with 9 bases between. This CDR3 has 13 amino acids. The germline V gene encodes CDR1 SGHTA and CDR2 FQGNSA. The CDR3 DNA is TGTGCCAGCAGCTCAGAGGGGTATCAGCCCCAGCATTTT. Translated: CASSSEGYQPQHF.

V usage is TRBV7-2 and J usage is TRBJ1-2, with a weak D call TRBD1 (6 bases). Per the germline V gene, CDR1 is SGHTA and CDR2 is FQGNSA. This CDR3 comprises 15 residues. V was clipped by 5 bases and J by 5 bases, with 18 bases between them. CDR3 loop: CASSTSRDTLYGYTF. The CDR3 DNA follows: TGTGCCAGCAGCACGTCCCGGGACACCCTTTATGGCTACACCTTC. The full variable domain, its missing parts supplied by reference TRBV7-2 and TRBJ1-2, is GAGVSQSPSNKVTEKGKDVELRCDPISGHTALYWYRQSLGQGLEFLIYFQGNSAPDKSGLPSDRFSAERTGGSVSTLTIQRTQQEDSAVYLCASSTSRDTLYGYTFGSGTRLTVV.

The V call is TRBV6-8, the J call TRBJ2-7; D may be TRBD1 (5 bases). CDR3 length: 16 residues. Per the germline V gene, CDR1 is MNHGY and CDR2 is SAAAGT. Trimming stripped 6 bases from V and 6 bases from J, with 24 bases between. CDR3 sequence: CASRPPGHPLFGEQYF. CDR3 DNA sequence: TGTGCCAGCAGGCCCCCAGGACATCCTTTGTTTGGCGAGCAGTACTTC.

This chain connects TRBV19 to TRBJ2-3; tentative D call: TRBD2 (5 bases). Germline CDR1 and CDR2: LNHDA and SQIVND (reference sequence). The CDR3 runs 15 residues. V lost 2 bases, J lost 3 bases, and 12 bases lay in between. The DNA for the CDR3 is TGTGCCAGTAGTATATCCGGGGTGGGTACAGATACGCAGTATTTT. Translating gives CASSISGVGTDTQYF.

This sequence joins TRBV7-2 and TRBJ2-1, with D perhaps given as TRBD1 or TRBD2 (6 bases each). The CDR3 has 15 amino acids. Germline lookup yields CDR1 SGHTA and CDR2 FQGNSA. Trimming left V 0 bases short and J 10 bases short, with 16 bases between. DNA of the CDR3: TGTGCCAGCAGCTTAGCGGGCATGAGGGGGGCAGAGCAGTTCTTC. Translating it yields CASSLAGMRGAEQFF. The full variable domain, with the rest looked up from reference TRBV7-2 and TRBJ2-1, is GAGVSQSPSNKVTEKGKDVELRCDPISGHTALYWYRQSLGQGLEFLIYFQGNSAPDKSGLPSDRFSAERTGGSVSTLTIQRTQQEDSAVYLCASSLAGMRGAEQFFGPGTRLTVL.